This TCR beta chain was identified in a study of cytomegalovirus exposure and HLA in healthy donors. This clone occurred once. Its cognate antigen is unknown. This CDR3 has 14 residues. The trim removed 6 bases at V and 3 bases at J, leaving 3 bases unmatched. Germline CDR1 is MNHEY and CDR2 is SVGAGI. Study outcomes and limitations: The study put 150 to 200 TCR beta chains on its list as cytomegalovirus-associated.

Here immunoSEQ multiplex PCR was the method, and the copy in TCRdb shows in-frame clones only, minus some. Of about 56,000 clones listed, roughly nine tenths are singletons. The sample was PBMCs. The clonotype originates from a man between 18 and 29 years old in good health and CMV-seronegative. This chain joins TRBV6-5 and TRBJ2-2; TRBD1 aligns across 8 bases. CDR3: CASRGQGDTGELFF. Here the CDR3 DNA reads TGTGCCAGCAGAGGACAGGGCGACACCGGGGAGCTGTTTTTT.